The TCR beta chain under discussion was sequenced for a study of shared clonotypes between healthy human individuals. Looking at the study overall: The study used three CD4 naive, three CD4 memory, two CD8 naive and one CD8 memory plate per donor.

About this clone itself: Its antigen is unknown.

The donors, all of them Caucasian adults, lived in Nashville, Tennessee. Assay used: immunoSEQ multiplex PCR; TCRdb lists only in-frame clones, some missing. The sample holds 1,100,000 or so clones, about four fifths seen once. The CDR3 has 15 residues. The V and J ends lost 0 bases and 6 bases, in that order; junction bases with no gene match: 6. Per the germline V gene, CDR1 is KGHSH and CDR2 is LQKENI. The study, taken as a whole, reports: The sole specimen, blood, was sampled, and tissue repertoires likely differ.

The V gene is TRBV18, the J gene TRBJ2-7, with TRBD2 matching 9 bases. The sequence derives from a man younger than 35 in good health. Some clones in this sample may be carry-over from other donors' samples. The sample was memory CD4+ T cells from PBMCs. Subset indicated: CD45RA-negative fraction. In DNA form, the CDR3 reads TGTGCCAGCTCACCACCATCGCGGGAGGGGCCCGAGCAGTACTTC. This translates into CASSPPSREGPEQYF. Based on the CDR3 plus reference TRBV18 and TRBJ2-7, the full variable domain is NAGVMQNPRHLVRRRGQEARLRCSPMKGHSHVYWYRQLPEEGLKFMVYLQKENIIDESGMPKERFSAEFPKEGPSILRIQQVVRGDSAAYFCASSPPSREGPEQYFGPGTRLTVT.